Listed here are 30 T cell receptor beta chains from one sample, sequenced in a study of blood T cell repertoires in COVID-19 (dated by TCRdb to the early 2020s). Library generation was performed with the immunoSEQ multiplex PCR assay. TCRdb obtained this table from immuneACCESS and retained in-frame rearrangements with V and J assigned. These tables miss some clones; where compared with another copy, unresolved V genes account for less than half of the shortfall, and the remainder is unexplained. For this sample the table gives more than 300,000 clones, of which 85% to 95% were detected only once. The top ten hold about 4% of the sample. Sequenced input: PBMCs or T cells enriched from blood (not recorded which). The receptor set was obtained from a woman aged 30 to 39 who had been exposed to COVID-19.

In DNA, the CDR3 is TGTGCCAGCAGCCACCGCCAGGCCTTATACGATGGCTACACCTTC. It codes for CASSHRQALYDGYTF. V usage is TRBV3-1 (or the pseudogene TRBV3-2) and J usage is TRBJ1-2, with D unclear. CDR1 is LGHDT and CDR2 is YNNKEL in the germline V gene (reference sequence). Trimming cost V 3 bases and J 6 bases, with 17 bases left between them. The CDR3 runs 15 residues.

Here the CDR3 DNA reads TGTGCCAGCAGCAACCCGACAGATCTTAATTCACCCCTCCACTTT. Encoded protein: CASSNPTDLNSPLHF. The chain uses TRBV7-9 and TRBJ1-6; D is possibly TRBD1 (5 bases). V lost 5 bases and J lost 6, with 14 bases in between. CDR1 and CDR2 (germline): SEHNR, FQNEAQ (reference sequence). This CDR3 comprises 15 residues.

The chain links TRBV4-2 to TRBJ2-7, with 12 bases that match TRBD2. J was trimmed by 9 bases and V by 4 bases; bases with no gene match: 13. Looked up from germline, CDR1 is LGHNA and CDR2 is YNFKEQ. The CDR3 spans 16 residues. This CDR3 is CASSLETSGGPQMQYF. CDR3 nucleotides: TGTGCCAGCAGCCTTGAGACTAGCGGGGGCCCACAGATGCAGTACTTC.

This clone was seen only a few times. The genes are TRBV5-1 and TRBJ2-7; TRBD1 is a possible D gene (5 bases). The CDR3 loop spans 16 amino acids. V was clipped by 0 bases and J by 0 bases, with 13 bases between them. Germline V gene lookup returns CDR1 SGHRS and CDR2 YFSETQ. As DNA, the CDR3 is TGCGCCAGCAGCTTGGGGGCGACAGTGACCTCCTACGAGCAGTACTTC. It yields the protein CASSLGATVTSYEQYF. Full variable domain (remainder filled in from reference TRBV5-1 and TRBJ2-7): KAGVTQTPRYLIKTRGQQVTLSCSPISGHRSVSWYQQTPGQGLQFLFEYFSETQRNKGNFPGRFSGRQFSNSRSEMNVSTLELGDSALYLCASSLGATVTSYEQYFGPGTRLTVT.

The chain links TRBV2 to TRBJ2-5; D unresolved. Trimming pared 10 bases from V and 1 base from J, leaving 10 bases between. The CDR3 contains 12 residues. The germline V gene has CDR1 SNHLY and CDR2 FYNNEI. DNA of the CDR3: TGTGCCACCCAGATGATCCAAGAGACCCAGTACTTC. Protein: CATQMIQETQYF.

Only one count was recorded for this clone. This sequence joins TRBV11-1 and TRBJ2-5; weak D call: TRBD1 (6 bases). The length of the CDR3 is 15 residues. V was cut by 3 bases and J by 7 bases, with 18 bases left in between. The V gene's germline CDR1 is SGHAT and CDR2 FQDESV (reference sequence). In nucleotides, the CDR3 is TGTGCCAGCAGCTTGACCCCCGTGAACAGGGCGACCCAGTACTTC. Protein sequence: CASSLTPVNRATQYF.

The V call is TRBV7-3, the J call TRBJ2-1; maybe TRBD1 (6 bases). The CDR3 extends over 15 amino acids. In germline, CDR1 is SGHTA, CDR2 FQGTGA. The V and J ends lost 0 bases and 8 bases respectively, with 14 bases between them. CDR3 nucleotides: TGTGCCAGCAGCTTAACCCTACAGGGTTCGGATGAGCAGTTCTTC. Translated: CASSLTLQGSDEQFF. Complete variable domain (other parts from reference TRBV7-3 and TRBJ2-1): GAGVSQTPSNKVTEKGKYVELRCDPISGHTALYWYRQSLGQGPEFLIYFQGTGAADDSGLPNDRFFAVRPEGSVSTLKIQRTERGDSAVYLCASSLTLQGSDEQFFGPGTRLTVL.

The rearrangement links TRBV5-8 to TRBJ1-2, with no clear D. The length of the CDR3 is 14 residues. Trimming cost V 2 bases and J 6 bases, with 14 bases left between them. Looked up from germline, CDR1 is SGHTS and CDR2 is YDEGEE. The CDR3 coding sequence is TGTGCCAGCAGCTTTCGAGGTACGCGGGATGGCTACACCTTC. Amino acid sequence: CASSFRGTRDGYTF.

The chain couples TRBV5-4 to TRBJ2-1; 8 bases fit TRBD2. The CDR3 loop spans 16 amino acids. Per germline, CDR1 SGHNT and CDR2 YYREEE (reference sequence). V gave up 0 bases and J gave up 12 bases; unmatched junction bases: 14. In nucleotides, the CDR3 is TGTGCCAGCAGCTTGGCGTCCAGCGGGGGAACGCCCCCGCAGTTCTTC. It specifies CASSLASSGGTPPQFF.

The chain recombines TRBV5-1 with TRBJ2-5; the match to TRBD2 covers 7 bases. The CDR3 runs to 14 residues. Trimming took 3 bases from V and 7 from J; bases not matched to a gene: 9. The V gene's germline CDR1 is SGHRS and CDR2 YFSETQ. The DNA of the CDR3 is TGCGCCAGCAGCTCGACGAGCGGGGAGGCGACCCAGTACTTC. This encodes CASSSTSGEATQYF.

This clone was observed a few times. V usage is TRBV7-3 and J usage is TRBJ1-6, with D unclear. V gave up 2 bases and J gave up 11 bases, with 13 bases separating them. Germline V CDR1 and CDR2: SGHTA, FQGTGA. The CDR3 is 14 residues long. The CDR3 is CASSLQSTATPLHF. The CDR3 DNA follows: TGTGCCAGCAGCTTACAATCTACCGCGACACCCCTCCACTTT.

Comments on this clone: The sample carries other DNA sequences with the same CDR3. The V gene is TRBV7-9, the J gene TRBJ1-4, with no clear D. The V end lost 5 bases, the J end lost 0 bases, and 7 bases lay between the germline ends. Germline V gene data show CDR1 as SEHNR and CDR2 as FQNEAQ (reference sequence). The CDR3 runs to 14 residues. The CDR3 DNA sequence: TGTGCCAGCAGCCTGACTTCAACTAATGAAAAACTGTTTTTT. Protein sequence: CASSLTSTNEKLFF.

The V call is TRBV11-1, the J call TRBJ2-7; D is perhaps TRBD2 (5 bases). Germline lookup yields CDR1 SGHAT and CDR2 FQDESV (reference sequence). The CDR3 length is 14 residues. The ends were cut back, 3 bases at V and 2 bases at J, with 11 bases in the middle. The CDR3, as DNA: TGTGCCAGCAGCTTCGCGGGCGGAACCTACGAGCAGTACTTC. Its translation is CASSFAGGTYEQYF.

The genes are TRBV13 and TRBJ1-4; a weak D match, TRBD1 (6 bases). CDR1 and CDR2 from the germline V gene are PRHDT and FYEKMQ (reference sequence). V lost 1 base and J 12 bases, leaving 12 bases between the germline ends. This CDR3 is 13 amino acids long. CDR3 nucleotide sequence: TGTGCCAGCAGCTTAGTTCCTCAGGGGCAACTGTTTTTT. This translates into CASSLVPQGQLFF.

The rearrangement links TRBV5-4 to TRBJ2-3, with a weak D call TRBD2 (6 bases). CDR3 length equals 14 residues. V shed 4 bases and J shed 3 bases, with 12 bases lying between them. Germline values: CDR1 SGHNT, CDR2 YYREEE (reference sequence). CDR3 residues: CASSGVGGTDTQYF. CDR3 in DNA: TGTGCCAGCAGCGGGGTTGGGGGGACAGATACGCAGTATTTT.

This clone was observed once. J is TRBJ1-2 and V is TRBV3-1 (or the pseudogene TRBV3-2), with a weak D call TRBD1 (5 bases). V gave up 5 bases and J gave up 1 base, with 11 bases separating them. Germline loops: CDR1 LGHDT, CDR2 YNNKEL (reference sequence). This CDR3 contains 14 residues. The CDR3 DNA is TGTGCCAGCAGCAACCGGGGGGTTAACTATGGCTACACCTTC. Protein product: CASSNRGVNYGYTF.

The CDR3 region has the DNA TGTGCCAGCAGCTTGGACAGGGGGATAAACTATGGCTACACCTTC. Amino acid sequence: CASSLDRGINYGYTF. The rearrangement uses TRBV3-1 (or the pseudogene TRBV3-2) and TRBJ1-2, with 10 bases identical to TRBD1. V lost 5 bases and J lost 2; bases outside the gene matches: 5. CDR3 size: 15 residues. CDR1 and CDR2 from the germline V gene are LGHDT and YNNKEL (reference sequence).

This chain connects TRBV7-2 to TRBJ1-2, with D maybe TRBD1 (5 bases). The V and J ends lost 2 bases and 2 bases respectively, with 9 bases between them. The germline CDR1 and CDR2 sequences are SGHTA and FQGNSA. The CDR3 is 14 residues long. The CDR3 DNA sequence: TGTGCCAGCAGCTTACAGGGTGTAAACTATGGCTACACCTTC. It specifies CASSLQGVNYGYTF.

CDR3 bases: TGTGCCAGCAGTAGCTCGGCGAACACCGGGGAGCTGTTTTTT. Its protein is CASSSSANTGELFF. The chain uses TRBV5-5 and TRBJ2-2; the D is unclear. Trimming removed 5 bases at V and 0 bases at J, with 8 bases between. Germline V gene lookup returns CDR1 SGHKS and CDR2 YYEKEE (reference sequence). The CDR3 is 14 residues long.

The chain links TRBV7-2 to TRBJ2-3, with D possibly TRBD2 on 6 matching bases. This CDR3 spans 15 amino acids. Trimming took off 4 bases at V and 1 base at J, with 12 bases between the two ends. CDR1 is SGHTA and CDR2 is FQGNSA in the germline V gene. In DNA, the CDR3 is TGTGCCAGCAGCTCCTCAGCGGGCCGCACAGATACGCAGTATTTT. Translated: CASSSSAGRTDTQYF.

The chain joins TRBV5-4 to TRBJ1-5; tentatively, D is TRBD1 (5 bases). Per germline, CDR1 SGHNT and CDR2 YYREEE (reference sequence). V was trimmed by 4 bases and J by 4 bases, leaving 9 bases between them. The CDR3 is 13 amino acids. The CDR3 reads CASSGGGNQPQHF. DNA for the CDR3: TGTGCCAGCAGCGGGGGGGGAAATCAGCCCCAGCATTTT.

The chain has TRBV10-3 and TRBJ1-5, with 9 nucleotides matching TRBD1. From germline, CDR1 is ENHRY and CDR2 SYGVKD. The V and J ends lost 2 bases and 7 bases, in that order; junction bases with no gene match: 6. This CDR3 is 15 amino acids long. CDR3 coding DNA: TGTGCCATCAGTGAGACCGGGACAGGGAACCAGCCCCAGCATTTT. This codes for CAISETGTGNQPQHF.

The gene calls are TRBV7-3 and TRBJ1-3; a weak D match, TRBD1 (5 bases). The CDR3 sequence is 15 residues long. V was cut by 3 bases and J by 4 bases, with 13 bases left in between. The germline V gene encodes CDR1 SGHTA and CDR2 FQGTGA. The CDR3 loop is CASSLGRVGGNTIYF. In nucleotides, the CDR3 is TGTGCCAGCAGCTTGGGCAGGGTGGGCGGAAACACCATATATTTT.

Note on this clone: In the same sample, other DNA sequences code for this CDR3. This chain links TRBV9 with TRBJ1-2, with TRBD1 matching 9 bases. V dropped 4 bases and J dropped 2; count of bases not matched to a gene: 3. This CDR3 has 14 residues. The germline V gene encodes CDR1 SGDLS and CDR2 YYNGEE. CDR3 sequence: CASSPGQGNYGYTF. The CDR3 nucleotides are TGTGCCAGCAGCCCGGGACAGGGCAACTATGGCTACACCTTC.

This clone was counted between two and nine times. V gene TRBV29-1 combines with J gene TRBJ1-2; 8 nucleotides match TRBD1. Germline-derived CDR1 and CDR2 are SQVTM and ANQGSEA. The ends lost 5 bases at V and 6 bases at J; junction bases unmatched: 11. This CDR3 has 14 residues. In nucleotides, the CDR3 is TGCAGCGTTCTTGGGGGGCAGGGGGCGGATGGCTACACCTTC. Amino acid sequence: CSVLGGQGADGYTF.

This chain uses TRBV5-8 with TRBJ1-4; D is unclear. V lost 6 bases, J lost 11 bases, and 14 bases lay in between. The CDR3 runs to 12 residues. Germline V CDR1 and CDR2: SGHTS, YDEGEE. CDR3 in amino acids: CASTPGSGKLFF. The CDR3 coding sequence is TGTGCCAGCACCCCTGGGTCGGGGAAACTGTTTTTT. The entire variable domain, with the rest obtained from reference TRBV5-8 and TRBJ1-4, is as follows: EAGVTQSPTHLIKTRGQQATLRCSPISGHTSVYWYQQALGLGLQFLLWYDEGEERNRGNFPPRFSGRQFPNYSSELNVNALELEDSALYLCASTPGSGKLFFGSGTQLSVL.

A few counts support this clone. The V gene is TRBV11-1, the J gene TRBJ2-3; D may be TRBD1 (6 bases). The CDR3 covers 15 residues. The germline CDR1 and CDR2 sequences are SGHAT and FQDESV (reference sequence). V lost 6 bases, J lost 3 bases, and 16 bases lay in between. The CDR3 sequence: CASRWAGEITDTQYF. The CDR3 bases are TGTGCCAGCAGGTGGGCAGGGGAGATTACAGATACGCAGTATTTT.

The genes are TRBV4-1 and TRBJ2-7; 9 bases align to TRBD2. The germline CDR1 and CDR2 sequences are MGHRA and YSYEKL. J was trimmed by 2 bases and V by 4 bases; bases with no gene match: 6. The CDR3 is 15 amino acids. CDR3 residues: CASSPRLADAYEQYF. The DNA of the CDR3 is TGCGCCAGCAGCCCCCGACTAGCGGACGCCTACGAGCAGTACTTC.

The chain recombines TRBV2 with TRBJ2-5; the match to TRBD2 covers 10 bases. Germline CDR1 SNHLY, CDR2 FYNNEI. This CDR3 contains 12 residues. The V and J ends lost 6 bases and 10 bases, in that order; junction bases with no gene match: 5. The CDR3 DNA sequence: TGTGCCAGCAGCAGCGGGGGGGAAATCCAGTACTTC. Its protein is CASSSGGEIQYF.

The CDR3 DNA reads TGTGCCAGCAGCTTGGCCGGACAGGGCGACCGCTACGAGCAGTACTTC. Translating gives CASSLAGQGDRYEQYF. This chain connects TRBV5-6 to TRBJ2-7; 8 bases line up with TRBD1. The V and J ends lost 0 bases and 3 bases, in that order; junction bases with no gene match: 8. Germline values: CDR1 SGHDT, CDR2 YYEEEE. The CDR3 runs to 16 residues.